The rows below give T cell receptor beta chains drawn from one sample of a study of blood T cell repertoires in COVID-19. TCRdb's copy holds only in-frame clones and misses some; the assay was immunoSEQ multiplex PCR. Of roughly 450,000 clones listed, less than 95% are singletons. The sequencing input was PBMCs or T cells enriched from blood (not recorded which). These receptors came from a young man who had recovered from COVID-19. Each CDR3 is given with its conserved first and last residue. A D gene is named only where the DNA matches it firmly. Only some rows state a clone size, as once, few, many or a class for expanded clones.

D gene,V gene,clone size,J gene,CDR3 DNA,CDR3 protein
.,TRBV29-1,.,TRBJ1-2,TGCAGCGTTGCTCAGCCTCTGACAGGAGAGGAGAATGGCTACACCTTC,CSVAQPLTGEENGYTF
TRBD1,TRBV7-9,.,TRBJ1-2,TGTGCCAGCAGCCTCTCTAGGACAGGGAGGGGTGAGAATGGCTACACCTTC,CASSLSRTGRGENGYTF
.,TRBV4-1,.,TRBJ1-5,TGCGCCAGCAGCCAAGATGGGGAGGCCCAGCATTTT,CASSQDGEAQHF
TRBD1,TRBV7-9,once,TRBJ1-4,TGTGCCAGCAGCGGAGGGGGCTCTGAAAAACTGTTTTTT,CASSGGGSEKLFF
.,TRBV20-1,.,TRBJ1-2,TGCAGTGCTAGAGGGGCAGGGAGGACCTTC,CSARGAGRTF
.,TRBV2,.,TRBJ2-1,TGTGCCAGCAGTGATGTAGTGGTCTTTGAGCAGTTCTTC,CASSDVVVFEQFF
TRBD1,TRBV18,.,TRBJ1-1,TGTGCCAGCTCCTCCCGCGCCGGGACAGGGGTGAGAAACACTGAAGCTTTCTTT,CASSSRAGTGVRNTEAFF
.,TRBV7-3,once,TRBJ1-1,TGTGCCAGCAGTTTACAGGGGAACACTGAAGCTTTCTTT,CASSLQGNTEAFF
.,TRBV19,.,TRBJ1-2,TGTGCCAGTAGTATAGCCGCCCACGGTACCTTGCAGGCATTC,CASSIAAHGTLQAF
.,TRBV21-1,.,TRBJ2-7,TGTGCCAGCAGGGGAGAGACCTACGAGCAGTACTTC,CASRGETYEQYF
.,TRBV7-6,.,TRBJ1-4,TGTGCCAGCAGCCCGCAGCCCGCACAGGGTGCTGGTGAAAAACTGTTTTTT,CASSPQPAQGAGEKLFF
TRBD2,TRBV2,.,TRBJ2-7,TGTGCCAGCAGTAGCGGGACTAGCTCCTACGAGCAGTACTTC,CASSSGTSSYEQYF
.,TRBV9,.,TRBJ1-1,TGTGCCAGCAGCGGGACAGTTATGAACACTGAAGCTTTCTTT,CASSGTVMNTEAFF
.,TRBV5-1,.,TRBJ1-2,TGCGCCAGCAGCCCGACATCTAACTATGGCTACACCTTC,CASSPTSNYGYTF
.,TRBV5-8,.,TRBJ2-2,TGTGCCAGCAGCTTGGCACAGGGCGGCACCGGGGAGCTGTTTTTT,CASSLAQGGTGELFF
TRBD1,TRBV3-1/TRBV3-2,.,TRBJ2-7,TGTGCCAGCAGCCAACGGTATGAGGGGACAGGAGCCTACGAGCAGTACTTC,CASSQRYEGTGAYEQYF
TRBD1,TRBV5-1,.,TRBJ2-1,TGCGCCAGCAGCCCCGGACACCTTAGCAGGGGGAACTCCAATGAGCAGTTCTTC,CASSPGHLSRGNSNEQFF
.,TRBV29-1,.,TRBJ1-3,TGCAGCGTTGGCGATACTGGAAACACCATATATTTT,CSVGDTGNTIYF
.,TRBV27,.,TRBJ1-1,TGTGCCAGCAGTTTACAGGGAAACACTGAAGCTTTCTTT,CASSLQGNTEAFF
TRBD1,TRBV7-2,once,TRBJ1-2,TGTGCCAGCAGCTTAGATTCGGGACAGGGAGGTGGCTACACCTTC,CASSLDSGQGGGYTF
TRBD1,TRBV6-1,.,TRBJ2-7,TGTGCCAGCAGTGTACATCCAGGGACAGGGTCTCGGGAGCAGTACTTC,CASSVHPGTGSREQYF
TRBD1,TRBV30,.,TRBJ1-6,TGTGCCTGGAGTGTACAGGGGCTTAATTCACCCCTCCACTTT,CAWSVQGLNSPLHF
TRBD1,TRBV14,once,TRBJ1-2,TGTGCCAGCAGCCGCAGGGGACAGTATGGCTACACCTTC,CASSRRGQYGYTF
TRBD2,TRBV7-2,.,TRBJ2-1,TGTGCCAGCAGCTTAGCCAGCGGGGGGGTGAGCTCCTACAATGAGCAGTTCTTC,CASSLASGGVSSYNEQFF
TRBD2,TRBV2,.,TRBJ2-5,TGTGCCAGTATACCCGGGACTAGCGGGAGAGGGGCCCAGTACTTC,CASIPGTSGRGAQYF
.,TRBV28,once,TRBJ1-3,TGTGCCAGCAGTTTTGGGTATTTTCCCAGGCCTGGAAACACCATATATTTT,CASSFGYFPRPGNTIYF
.,TRBV10-1,.,TRBJ2-3,TGCGCCAGCAGTGAGTCCATGGGGGGTACGCAGTATTTT,CASSESMGGTQYF
.,TRBV2,.,TRBJ1-1,TGTGCCAGCATTCGTAAGAACACTGAAGCTTTCTTT,CASIRKNTEAFF
TRBD1,TRBV5-5,.,TRBJ1-2,TGTGCCAGCAGCTGGACAGGGAGCTATGGCTACACCTTC,CASSWTGSYGYTF
TRBD1,TRBV27,.,TRBJ1-2,TGTGCCAGCAGTCTGCGACTAGACCGGGACAGGGATGGCTACACCTTC,CASSLRLDRDRDGYTF
TRBD1,TRBV7-2,.,TRBJ2-7,TGTGCCAGCAGCCAGGACAGGGGGACTATCTACGAGCAGTACTTC,CASSQDRGTIYEQYF